What follows are 5 T cell receptor beta chains derived from one specimen sequenced in a study of T cell responses to AZD1222 COVID-19 vaccine. The data were produced by immunoSEQ multiplex PCR, yet TCRdb's version contains in-frame clones alone and is incomplete. The profile shows 150,000 or so clones, 94% of them singletons. This specimen consisted of peripheral blood, obtained 28 days after the second AZD1222 dose. Source of these receptors: an adult who received the AZD1222 COVID-19 vaccine.

The rearrangement uses TRBV27 and TRBJ2-7, with D possibly matching TRBD1 (5 bases). Germline V gene sequence: CDR1 MNHEY, CDR2 SMNVEV (reference sequence). The CDR3 contains 12 residues. V was pared by 6 bases and J by 7 bases, with 13 bases between. CDR3 nucleotide sequence: TGTGCCAGCAGCCCCCATAGGGGAGAGCAGTACTTC. Amino acids: CASSPHRGEQYF.

The V call is TRBV5-1, the J call TRBJ2-5, with 11 bases identical to TRBD2. The J segment lost 1 base and the V segment lost 3 bases, leaving 5 bases of the junction unmatched. The CDR3 length is 16 residues. Germline V lookup: CDR1 SGHRS, CDR2 YFSETQ. The CDR3 DNA reads TGCGCCAGCAGCTCGGGACTAGCGGCATTCCAAGAGACCCAGTACTTC. This encodes CASSSGLAAFQETQYF.

V usage is TRBV7-2 and J usage is TRBJ2-7; 9 bases fit TRBD2. Germline assignment: CDR1 SGHTA and CDR2 FQGNSA. The ends lost 5 bases at V and 4 bases at J; junction bases unmatched: 9. This CDR3 has 15 residues. CDR3 region: CASSTPGLAGYEQYF. CDR3 bases: TGTGCCAGCAGCACCCCGGGACTAGCCGGGTACGAGCAGTACTTC.

The chain couples TRBV4-2 to TRBJ1-4, with D unclear. This CDR3 spans 16 amino acids. Germline V lookup: CDR1 LGHNA, CDR2 YNFKEQ. With 0 bases removed from V and 4 bases from J, the gap between germline ends came to 12 bases. The CDR3 region has the DNA TGTGCCAGCAGCCAAGAAGGACTAGGGAGTAATGAAAAACTGTTTTTT. Translation gives CASSQEGLGSNEKLFF.

The V and J genes are TRBV2 and TRBJ2-1; D gene uncertain. V shed 6 bases and J shed 0 bases, with 12 bases lying between them. CDR3 length equals 15 residues. Germline V gene lookup returns CDR1 SNHLY and CDR2 FYNNEI. The CDR3 is CASSVRWSSYNEQFF. The CDR3 DNA follows: TGTGCCAGCAGCGTCCGGTGGAGCTCCTACAATGAGCAGTTCTTC.